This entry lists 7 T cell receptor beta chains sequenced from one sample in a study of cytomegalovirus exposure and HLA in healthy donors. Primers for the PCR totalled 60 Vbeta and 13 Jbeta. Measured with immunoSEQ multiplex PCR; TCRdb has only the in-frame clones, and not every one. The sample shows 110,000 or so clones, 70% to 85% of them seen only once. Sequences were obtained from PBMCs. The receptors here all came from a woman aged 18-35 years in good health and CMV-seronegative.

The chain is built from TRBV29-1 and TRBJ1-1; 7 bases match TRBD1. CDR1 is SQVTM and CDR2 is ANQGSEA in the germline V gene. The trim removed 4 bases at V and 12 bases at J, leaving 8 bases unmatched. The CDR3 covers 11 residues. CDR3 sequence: CSVGIRQGSFF. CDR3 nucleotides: TGCAGCGTTGGGATCCGACAGGGCTCTTTCTTT. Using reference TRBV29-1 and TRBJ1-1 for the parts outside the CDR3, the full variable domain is SAVISQKPSRDICQRGTSLTIQCQVDSQVTMMFWYRQQPGQSLTLIATANQGSEATYESGFVIDKFPISRPNLTFSTLTVSNMSPEDSSIYLCSVGIRQGSFFGQGTRLTVV.

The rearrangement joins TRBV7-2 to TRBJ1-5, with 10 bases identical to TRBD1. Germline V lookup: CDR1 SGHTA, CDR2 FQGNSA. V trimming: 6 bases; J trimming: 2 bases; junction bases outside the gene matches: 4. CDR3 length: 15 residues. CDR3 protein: CASSWTGGGNQPQHF. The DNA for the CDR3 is TGTGCCAGCAGTTGGACAGGGGGGGGCAATCAGCCCCAGCATTTT.

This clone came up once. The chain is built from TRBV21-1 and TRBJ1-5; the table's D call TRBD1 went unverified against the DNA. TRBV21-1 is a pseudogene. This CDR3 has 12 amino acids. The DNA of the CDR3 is TGTGCCAGTTCGACAGGGCATCAGCCCCAGCATTTT. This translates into CASSTGHQPQHF.

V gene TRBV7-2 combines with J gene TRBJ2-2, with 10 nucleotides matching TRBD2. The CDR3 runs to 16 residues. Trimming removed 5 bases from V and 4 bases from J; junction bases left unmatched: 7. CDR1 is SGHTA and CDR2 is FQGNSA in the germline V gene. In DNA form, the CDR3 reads TGTGCCAGCAGCCTTGTAGCGGGGGGTGCCACCGGGGAGCTGTTTTTT. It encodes CASSLVAGGATGELFF. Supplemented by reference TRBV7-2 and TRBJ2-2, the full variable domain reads GAGVSQSPSNKVTEKGKDVELRCDPISGHTALYWYRQSLGQGLEFLIYFQGNSAPDKSGLPSDRFSAERTGGSVSTLTIQRTQQEDSAVYLCASSLVAGGATGELFFGEGSRLTVL.

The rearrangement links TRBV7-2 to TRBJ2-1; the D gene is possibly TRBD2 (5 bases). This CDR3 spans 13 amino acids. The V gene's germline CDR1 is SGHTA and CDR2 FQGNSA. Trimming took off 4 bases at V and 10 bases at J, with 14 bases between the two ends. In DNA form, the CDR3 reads TGTGCCAGCAGCTCGTCATCCCGAGGGGAGCAGTTCTTC. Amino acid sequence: CASSSSSRGEQFF.

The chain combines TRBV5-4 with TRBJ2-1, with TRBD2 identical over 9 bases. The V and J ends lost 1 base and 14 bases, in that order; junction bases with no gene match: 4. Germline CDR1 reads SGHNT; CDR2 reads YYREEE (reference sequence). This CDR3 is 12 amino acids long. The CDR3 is CASSLIGTSKFF. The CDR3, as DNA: TGTGCCAGCAGCTTGATAGGGACTAGCAAGTTCTTC.

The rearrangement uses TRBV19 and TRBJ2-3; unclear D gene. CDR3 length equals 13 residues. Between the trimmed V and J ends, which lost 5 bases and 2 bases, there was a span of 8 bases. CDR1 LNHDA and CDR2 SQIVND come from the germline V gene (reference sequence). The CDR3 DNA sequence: TGTGCCAGTAGTTCACTTGCCACAGATACGCAGTATTTT. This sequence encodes CASSSLATDTQYF.